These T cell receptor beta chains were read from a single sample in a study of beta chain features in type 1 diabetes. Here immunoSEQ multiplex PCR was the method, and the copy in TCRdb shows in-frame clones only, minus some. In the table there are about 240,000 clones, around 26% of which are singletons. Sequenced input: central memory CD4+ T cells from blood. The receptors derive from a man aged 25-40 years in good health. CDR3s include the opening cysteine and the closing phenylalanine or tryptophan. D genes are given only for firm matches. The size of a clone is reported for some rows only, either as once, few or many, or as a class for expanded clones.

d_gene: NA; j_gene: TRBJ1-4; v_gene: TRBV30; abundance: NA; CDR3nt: TGTGCCTGGAGTGCGGACAGATATAATGAAAAACTGTTTTTT; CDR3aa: CAWSADRYNEKLFF
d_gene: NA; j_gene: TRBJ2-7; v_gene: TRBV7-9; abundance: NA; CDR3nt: TGTGCCAGCAGCAGCCGGGTAGTAGCTTCCTACGAGCAGTACTTC; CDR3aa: CASSSRVVASYEQYF
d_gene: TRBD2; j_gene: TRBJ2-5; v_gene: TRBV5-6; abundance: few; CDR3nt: TGTGCCAGCAGCGGAACCCTACTAGCGAAAGAGACCCAGTACTTC; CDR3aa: CASSGTLLAKETQYF
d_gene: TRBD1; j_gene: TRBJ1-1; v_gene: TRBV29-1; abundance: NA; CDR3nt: TGCAGCGCGGGACAGGGAGACACTGAAGCTTTCTTT; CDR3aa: CSAGQGDTEAFF
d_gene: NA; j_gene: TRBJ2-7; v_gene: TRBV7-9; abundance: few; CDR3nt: TGTGCCAGCAGCTTAGCGGGAGCTAAGGAGCAGTACTTC; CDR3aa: CASSLAGAKEQYF
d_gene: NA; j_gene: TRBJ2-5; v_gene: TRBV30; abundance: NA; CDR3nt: TGTGCCTCAAACCCAGGGTCGGGGCAAGAGACCCAGTACTTC; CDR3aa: CASNPGSGQETQYF
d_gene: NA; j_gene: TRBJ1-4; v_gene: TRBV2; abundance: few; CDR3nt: TGTGCCAGCAGTGTGAGCAGCGGGGCCGGAGAAAAACTGTTTTTT; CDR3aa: CASSVSSGAGEKLFF
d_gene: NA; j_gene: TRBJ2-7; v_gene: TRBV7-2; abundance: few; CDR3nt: TGTGCCAGCAGCCGTGGAAGCCAGCCCTACGAGCAGTACTTC; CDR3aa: CASSRGSQPYEQYF
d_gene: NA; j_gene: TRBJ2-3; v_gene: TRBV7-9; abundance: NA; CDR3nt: TGTGCCAGCAGCCAAACCAGGGGCGGGGGCACAGATACGCAGTATTTT; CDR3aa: CASSQTRGGGTDTQYF
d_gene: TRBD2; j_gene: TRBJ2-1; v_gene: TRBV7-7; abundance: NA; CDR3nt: TGTGCCAGCAGCTTAGGGACTAGCGATGGGGAGCAGTTCTTC; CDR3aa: CASSLGTSDGEQFF
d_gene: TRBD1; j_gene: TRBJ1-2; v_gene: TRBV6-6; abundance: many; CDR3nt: TGTGCCAGCAGGCTGGGGGGACAGGGGAGGGGCTACACCTTC; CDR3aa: CASRLGGQGRGYTF
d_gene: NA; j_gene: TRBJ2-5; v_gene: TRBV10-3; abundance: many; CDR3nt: TGTGCCATCAGTGAAAAGGAGACCCAGTACTTC; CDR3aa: CAISEKETQYF
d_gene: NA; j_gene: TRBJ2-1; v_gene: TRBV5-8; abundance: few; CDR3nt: TGTGCCAGCAGGCCGGGACCGGGATACAATGAGCAGTTCTTC; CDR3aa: CASRPGPGYNEQFF
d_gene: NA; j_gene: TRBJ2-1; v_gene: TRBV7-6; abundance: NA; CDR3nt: TGTGCCAGCAGCTTAGCCCAGATCTCCTACAATGAGCAGTTCTTC; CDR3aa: CASSLAQISYNEQFF
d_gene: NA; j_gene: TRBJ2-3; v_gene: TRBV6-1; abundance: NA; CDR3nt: TGTGCCAGCAGTGAGAGGCCCCGCGGAGATACGCAGTATTTT; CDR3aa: CASSERPRGDTQYF
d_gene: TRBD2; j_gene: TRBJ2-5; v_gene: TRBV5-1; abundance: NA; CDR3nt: TGCGCCAGCAGCCCCCCCACTAGCGGAGAGACCCAGTACTTC; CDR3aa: CASSPPTSGETQYF
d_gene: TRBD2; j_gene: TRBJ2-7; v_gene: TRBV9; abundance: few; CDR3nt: TGTGCCAGCAGCGTAGCTAGCGGGAGTGGCGAGCAGTACTTC; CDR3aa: CASSVASGSGEQYF
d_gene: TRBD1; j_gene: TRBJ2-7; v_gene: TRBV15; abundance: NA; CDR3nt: TGTGCCACCAGCAGAGAAAGACAGGGCGAGCAGTACTTC; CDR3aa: CATSRERQGEQYF
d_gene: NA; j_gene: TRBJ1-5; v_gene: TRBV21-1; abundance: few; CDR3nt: TGTGCCAGCAGCATCCCGGTAGAGGGGAGCAATCAGCCCCAGCATTTT; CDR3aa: CASSIPVEGSNQPQHF
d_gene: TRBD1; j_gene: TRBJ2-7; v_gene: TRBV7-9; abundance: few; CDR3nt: TGTGCCAGCAGCTCGGACAGGGGCTACGAGCAGTACTTC; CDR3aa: CASSSDRGYEQYF
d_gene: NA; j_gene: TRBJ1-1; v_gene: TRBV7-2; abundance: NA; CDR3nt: TGTGCCAGCAGCCCCTACAGGAACACTGAAGCTTTCTTT; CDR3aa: CASSPYRNTEAFF
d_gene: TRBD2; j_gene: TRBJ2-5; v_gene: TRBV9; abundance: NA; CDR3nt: TGTGCCAGCAGCATAGGGACTAGCGGGGGCCTCCAAGAGACCCAGTACTTC; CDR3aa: CASSIGTSGGLQETQYF
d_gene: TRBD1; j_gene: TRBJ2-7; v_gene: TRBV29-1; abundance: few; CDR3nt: TGCAGCGGGGGACAGGGCCCTCCCTACGAGCAGTACTTC; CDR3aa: CSGGQGPPYEQYF
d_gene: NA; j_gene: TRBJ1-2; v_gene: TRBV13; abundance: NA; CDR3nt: TGTGCCAGCAGCTTAGGGGCAAATACAGGCCAGGCCGGCTACACCTTC; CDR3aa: CASSLGANTGQAGYTF
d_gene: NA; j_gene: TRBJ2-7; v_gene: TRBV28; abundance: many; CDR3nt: TGTGCCAGCTATAAGAGGCCCTACGAGCAGTACTTC; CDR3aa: CASYKRPYEQYF
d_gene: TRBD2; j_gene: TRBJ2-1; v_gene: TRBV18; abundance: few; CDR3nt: TGTGCCAGCTCACCAACGGGAGGGCCCAATGAGCAGTTCTTC; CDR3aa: CASSPTGGPNEQFF
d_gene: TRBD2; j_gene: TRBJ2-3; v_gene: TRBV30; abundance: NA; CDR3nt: TGTGCCTCAACTAGCGCGAGCACAGATACGCAGTATTTT; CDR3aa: CASTSASTDTQYF
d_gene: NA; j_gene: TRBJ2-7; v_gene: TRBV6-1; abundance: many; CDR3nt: TGTGCCATAGGGGCAGCCTACGAGCAGTACTTC; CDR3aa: CAIGAAYEQYF
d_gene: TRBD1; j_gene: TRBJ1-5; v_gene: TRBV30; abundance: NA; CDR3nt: TGTGCCTGGAGTGTACAGGGGGATCAGCCCCAGCATTTT; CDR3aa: CAWSVQGDQPQHF
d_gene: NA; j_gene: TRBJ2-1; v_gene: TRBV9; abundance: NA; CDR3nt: TGTGCCAGCAGCGGGTCATGGCTTTCCGATGAGCAGTTCTTC; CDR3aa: CASSGSWLSDEQFF
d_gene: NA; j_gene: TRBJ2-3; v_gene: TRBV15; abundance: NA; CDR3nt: TGTGCCACCAGCAGTCGGCAGGCAGGGGCCACAGATACGCAGTATTTT; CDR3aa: CATSSRQAGATDTQYF
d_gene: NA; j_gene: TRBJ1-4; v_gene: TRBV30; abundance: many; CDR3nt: TGTGCCTGGAGTGCGATTAATGAAAAACTGTTTTTT; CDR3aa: CAWSAINEKLFF
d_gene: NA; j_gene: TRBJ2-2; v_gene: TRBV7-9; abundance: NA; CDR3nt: TGTGCCAGCAGCTTAAACGGTGGGGAGCTGTTTTTT; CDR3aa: CASSLNGGELFF
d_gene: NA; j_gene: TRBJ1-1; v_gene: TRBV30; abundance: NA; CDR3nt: TGTGCCTGGATGAGGATGACGAGGAACACTGAAGCTTTCTTT; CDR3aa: CAWMRMTRNTEAFF
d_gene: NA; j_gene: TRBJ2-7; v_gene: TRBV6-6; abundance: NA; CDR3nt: TGTGCCAGCTCCGGGGCCTACGAGCAGTACTTC; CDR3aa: CASSGAYEQYF
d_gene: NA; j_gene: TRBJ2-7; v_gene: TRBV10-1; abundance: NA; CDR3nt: TGCGCCAGCAGTGGATACTCTCGGGACCGGAGCTACGAGCAGTACTTC; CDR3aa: CASSGYSRDRSYEQYF
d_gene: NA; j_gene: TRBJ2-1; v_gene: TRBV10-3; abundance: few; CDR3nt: TGTGCCATCAGTGAAATACAGCGATCCTACAATGAGCAGTTCTTC; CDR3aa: CAISEIQRSYNEQFF
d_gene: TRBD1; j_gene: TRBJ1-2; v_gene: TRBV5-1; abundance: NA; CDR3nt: TGCGCCAGCAGCTTGGGTTTTCGGGACAGCCCTAACTATGGCTACACCTTC; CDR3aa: CASSLGFRDSPNYGYTF
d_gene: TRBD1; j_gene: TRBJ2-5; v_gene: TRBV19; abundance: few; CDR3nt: TGTGCCAGTAGTCCAGGGACAGGGGCGCCTTTCCAAGAGACCCAGTACTTC; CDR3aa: CASSPGTGAPFQETQYF
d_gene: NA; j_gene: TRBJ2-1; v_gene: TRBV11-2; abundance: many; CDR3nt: TGTGCCAGCAGCCTGGACAGAGACAATGAGCAGTTCTTC; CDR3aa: CASSLDRDNEQFF
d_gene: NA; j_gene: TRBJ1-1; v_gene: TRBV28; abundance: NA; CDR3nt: TGTGCCAGCAGGAATCAGGATCCCACTGAAGCTTTCTTT; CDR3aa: CASRNQDPTEAFF
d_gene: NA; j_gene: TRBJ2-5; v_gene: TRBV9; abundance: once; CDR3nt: TGTGCCAGCAGCGTAGGACAACCCGGTAGGGAGACCCAGTACTTC; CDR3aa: CASSVGQPGRETQYF
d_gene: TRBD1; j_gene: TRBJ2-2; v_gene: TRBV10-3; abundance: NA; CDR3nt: TGTGCCACCGACCAGGGGGAGAACGGGGAGCTGTTTTTT; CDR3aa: CATDQGENGELFF
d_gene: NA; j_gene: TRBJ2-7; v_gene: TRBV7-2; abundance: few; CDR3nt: TGTGCCAGCAGCTTTTTGCCGGAGCAGTACTTC; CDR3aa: CASSFLPEQYF
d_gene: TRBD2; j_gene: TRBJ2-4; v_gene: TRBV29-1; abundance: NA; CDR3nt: TGCAGCGTCGCTATAGCGGGAGCGGGAGACATTCAGTACTTC; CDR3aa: CSVAIAGAGDIQYF
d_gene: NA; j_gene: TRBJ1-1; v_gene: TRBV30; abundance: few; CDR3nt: TGTGCCTGGAGTGAGAGCTTTGAAGCTTTCTTT; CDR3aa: CAWSESFEAFF
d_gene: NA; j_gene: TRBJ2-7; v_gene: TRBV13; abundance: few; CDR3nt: TGTGCCAGCAGCTCCTTGACAGGCCTGGGCGAGCAGTACTTC; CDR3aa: CASSSLTGLGEQYF
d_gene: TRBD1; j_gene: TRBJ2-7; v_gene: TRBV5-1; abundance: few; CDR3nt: TGCGCCAGCAGCTCCCCAGGGACAGCATACGAGCAGTACTTC; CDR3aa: CASSSPGTAYEQYF
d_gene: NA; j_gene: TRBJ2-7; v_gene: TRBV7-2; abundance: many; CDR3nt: TGTGCCAGCAGCTTAATCTACGAGCAGTACTTC; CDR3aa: CASSLIYEQYF
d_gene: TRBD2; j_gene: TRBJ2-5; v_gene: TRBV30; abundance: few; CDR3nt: TGTGCCGGGAGTCTGGGTTCCCCAGGTCGGGGAGGGGAGACCCAGTACTTC; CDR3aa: CAGSLGSPGRGGETQYF
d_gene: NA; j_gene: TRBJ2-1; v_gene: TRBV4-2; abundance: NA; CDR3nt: TGTGCCAGCAGCCATCGTCCGGGAGATCACAATGAGCAGTTCTTC; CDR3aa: CASSHRPGDHNEQFF
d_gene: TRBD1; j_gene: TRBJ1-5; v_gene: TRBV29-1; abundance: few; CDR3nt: TGCAGCGTCCGGAGGAACAGGGGGACCGAGGAGCCCCAGCATTTT; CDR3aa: CSVRRNRGTEEPQHF
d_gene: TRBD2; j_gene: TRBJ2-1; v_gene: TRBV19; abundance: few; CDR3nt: TGTGCCAGTAGGGCTCGGGAGGGGCTAGGCAATGAGCAGTTCTTC; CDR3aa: CASRAREGLGNEQFF
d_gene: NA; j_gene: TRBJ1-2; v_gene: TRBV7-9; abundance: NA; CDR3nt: TGTGCCAGCAGCTTCGGGGGGAGTCGGGATGGCTACACCTTC; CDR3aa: CASSFGGSRDGYTF
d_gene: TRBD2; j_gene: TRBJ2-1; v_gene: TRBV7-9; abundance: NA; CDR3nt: TGTGCCAGCAGCTCCGGGACTAGCGGCAATGAGCAGTTCTTC; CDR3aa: CASSSGTSGNEQFF
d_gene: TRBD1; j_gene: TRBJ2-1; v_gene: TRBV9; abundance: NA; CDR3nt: TGTGCCAGCAGCGTGCGATTCGGACAGGGTATCAATGAGCAGTTCTTC; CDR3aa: CASSVRFGQGINEQFF
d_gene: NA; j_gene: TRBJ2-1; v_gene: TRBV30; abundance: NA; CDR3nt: TGTGCCTGGAGTCTCAACAATGAGCAGTTCTTC; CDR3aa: CAWSLNNEQFF
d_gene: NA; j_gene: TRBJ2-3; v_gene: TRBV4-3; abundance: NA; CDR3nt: TGCGCCAGCAGCCAGCAGGGGACAGATACGCAGTATTTT; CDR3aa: CASSQQGTDTQYF
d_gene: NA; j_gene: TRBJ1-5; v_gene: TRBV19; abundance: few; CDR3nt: TGTGCCAGTAGTACAGGACAAGGAGGTGGTCAGCCCCAGCATTTT; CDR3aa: CASSTGQGGGQPQHF
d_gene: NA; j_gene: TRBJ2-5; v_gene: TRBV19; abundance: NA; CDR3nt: TGTGCCAGTAGTTTGACCTCGGGCCTGAGAGAGACCCAGTACTTC; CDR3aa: CASSLTSGLRETQYF